This T cell receptor (beta chain) was obtained from a study of beta chain features in type 1 diabetes. This clone was seen more than once but under ten times. This same CDR3 is encoded by further DNA sequences in the sample. Per germline, CDR1 KGHSH and CDR2 LQKENI. V lost 4 bases, J lost 1 base, and 7 bases lay in between. This CDR3 spans 13 amino acids. The investigators reverse transcribed all of the isolated RNA, so they sequenced expressed TCRB transcripts. Method: immunoSEQ multiplex PCR; TCRdb's copy keeps in-frame clones and lacks some. Of about 360,000 clones listed, around 12% are singletons.

This TCR came from a young man in good health. Sequencing was done on a sample of naive CD4+ T cells from blood. The chain couples TRBV18 to TRBJ1-1; no clear D gene. The CDR3 loop is CASSRGENTEAFF. The CDR3, as DNA: TGTGCCAGCTCACGCGGGGAGAACACTGAAGCTTTCTTT.